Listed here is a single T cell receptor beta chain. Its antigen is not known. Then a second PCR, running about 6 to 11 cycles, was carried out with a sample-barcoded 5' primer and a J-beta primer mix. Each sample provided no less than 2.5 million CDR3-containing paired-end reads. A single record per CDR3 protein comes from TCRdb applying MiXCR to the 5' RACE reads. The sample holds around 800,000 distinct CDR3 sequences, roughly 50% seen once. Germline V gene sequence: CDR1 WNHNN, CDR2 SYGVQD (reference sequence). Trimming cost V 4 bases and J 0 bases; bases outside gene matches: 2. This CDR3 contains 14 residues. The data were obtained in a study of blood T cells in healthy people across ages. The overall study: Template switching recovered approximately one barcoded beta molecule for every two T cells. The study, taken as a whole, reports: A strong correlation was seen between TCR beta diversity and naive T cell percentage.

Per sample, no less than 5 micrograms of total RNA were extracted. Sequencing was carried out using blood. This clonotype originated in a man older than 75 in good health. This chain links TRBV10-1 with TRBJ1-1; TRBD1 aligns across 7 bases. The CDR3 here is CASSVGQVNTEAFF. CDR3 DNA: TGCGCCAGCAGTGTAGGACAGGTGAACACTGAAGCTTTCTTT.